The entry that follows covers one T cell receptor beta chain sequence. Its target is not known. This entry belongs to a study of T cell responses to AZD1222 COVID-19 vaccine. Trimming cost V 5 bases and J 6 bases, with 13 bases left between them. The germline gives CDR1 SGHTA, CDR2 FQGNSA. This CDR3 comprises 13 residues. Sequenced by immunoSEQ multiplex PCR; TCRdb stores in-frame clones only, minus some. Among 130,000 or so clones listed, 90% were seen once. Overall study findings and caveats: Spike-specific TCR repertoires showed rising breadth and depth after two AZD1222 doses. Epitopes outside B.1.351 and B.1.1.7 mutated regions reportedly drew nearly half of spike TCRs. Clonal diversity was possibly underestimated; the donors were predominantly white British and more often female. Among AZD1222 vaccinees, only five or six were seropositive at baseline.

This receptor was obtained from an adult who received the MenACWY meningococcal vaccine as a control. This rearrangement joins TRBV7-2 to TRBJ1-2; D unclear. Specimen: peripheral blood, collected 28 days after the second dose of the MenACWY control vaccine. CDR3 sequence reads: CASSPGGYDGYTF. The CDR3 DNA follows: TGTGCCAGCAGCCCAGGAGGGTACGATGGCTACACCTTC.